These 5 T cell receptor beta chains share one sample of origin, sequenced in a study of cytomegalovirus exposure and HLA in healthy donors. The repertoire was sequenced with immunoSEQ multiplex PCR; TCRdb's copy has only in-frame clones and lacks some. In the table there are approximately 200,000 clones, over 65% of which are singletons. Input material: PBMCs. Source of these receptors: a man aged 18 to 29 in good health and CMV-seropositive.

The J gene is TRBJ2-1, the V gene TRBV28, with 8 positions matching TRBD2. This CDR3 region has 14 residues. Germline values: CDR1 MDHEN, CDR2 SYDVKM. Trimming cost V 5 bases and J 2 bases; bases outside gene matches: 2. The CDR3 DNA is TGTGCCAGCAGTCACGGGAGGGCCTACAATGAGCAGTTCTTC. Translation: CASSHGRAYNEQFF.

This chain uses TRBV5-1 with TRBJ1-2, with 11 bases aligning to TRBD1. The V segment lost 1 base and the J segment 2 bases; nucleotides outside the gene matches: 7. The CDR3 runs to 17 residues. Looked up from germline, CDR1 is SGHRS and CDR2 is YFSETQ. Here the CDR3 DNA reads TGCGCCAGCAGCTTGACACGGACAGGGGGCCGCAACTATGGCTACACCTTC. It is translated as CASSLTRTGGRNYGYTF.

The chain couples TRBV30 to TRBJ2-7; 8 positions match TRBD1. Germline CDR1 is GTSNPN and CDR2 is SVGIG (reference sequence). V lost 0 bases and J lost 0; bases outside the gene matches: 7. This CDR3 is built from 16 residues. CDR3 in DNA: TGTGCCTGGAGTGTAAACAGGGGGATTACCTCCTACGAGCAGTACTTC. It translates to CAWSVNRGITSYEQYF.

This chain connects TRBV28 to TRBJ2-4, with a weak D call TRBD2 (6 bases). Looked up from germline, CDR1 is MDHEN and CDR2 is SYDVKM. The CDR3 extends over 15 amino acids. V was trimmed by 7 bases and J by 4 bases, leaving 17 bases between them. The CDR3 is CASTPAGSVKNIQYF. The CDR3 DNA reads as TGTGCCAGCACCCCCGCGGGGAGCGTGAAAAACATTCAGTACTTC.

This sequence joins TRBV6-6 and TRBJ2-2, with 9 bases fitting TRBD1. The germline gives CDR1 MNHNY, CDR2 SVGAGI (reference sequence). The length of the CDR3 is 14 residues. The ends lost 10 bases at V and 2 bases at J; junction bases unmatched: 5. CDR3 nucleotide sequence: TGTGCCATCGCTACAGGGGGCAACACCGGGGAGCTGTTTTTT. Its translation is CAIATGGNTGELFF.